The 2 T cell receptor beta chains below come from one sample, sequenced in a study of blood T cell repertoires in COVID-19. Measured with immunoSEQ multiplex PCR; TCRdb has only the in-frame clones, and not every one. Of hundreds of thousands of clones in the sample, 70% to 90% were seen once. Sequenced material: peripheral blood. These receptor sequences come from a woman aged 18-35 years who had recovered from COVID-19.

The V and J genes are TRBV5-6 and TRBJ1-1, with no clear D. CDR1 is SGHDT and CDR2 is YYEEEE in the germline V gene. The CDR3 sequence is 13 residues long. V lost 0 bases and J 3 bases, leaving 6 bases between the germline ends. The CDR3 DNA is TGTGCCAGCAGCTTGGCCTTGTACACTGAAGCTTTCTTT. Amino acids: CASSLALYTEAFF. Together with reference TRBV5-6 and TRBJ1-1, the CDR3 gives the full variable domain: DAGVTQSPTHLIKTRGQQVTLRCSPKSGHDTVSWYQQALGQGPQFIFQYYEEEERQRGNFPDRFSGHQFPNYSSELNVNALLLGDSALYLCASSLALYTEAFFGQGTRLTVV.

V gene TRBV18 combines with J gene TRBJ1-5; D is unresolved. This CDR3 comprises 13 residues. CDR1 and CDR2 (germline): KGHSH, LQKENI. V lost 2 bases, J lost 8 bases, and 10 bases lay in between. The CDR3 sequence: CASSPNFGEPQHF. CDR3 DNA: TGTGCCAGCTCACCAAATTTTGGAGAGCCCCAGCATTTT. Using reference TRBV18 and TRBJ1-5 for the parts outside the CDR3, the full variable domain is NAGVMQNPRHLVRRRGQEARLRCSPMKGHSHVYWYRQLPEEGLKFMVYLQKENIIDESGMPKERFSAEFPKEGPSILRIQQVVRGDSAAYFCASSPNFGEPQHFGDGTRLSIL.